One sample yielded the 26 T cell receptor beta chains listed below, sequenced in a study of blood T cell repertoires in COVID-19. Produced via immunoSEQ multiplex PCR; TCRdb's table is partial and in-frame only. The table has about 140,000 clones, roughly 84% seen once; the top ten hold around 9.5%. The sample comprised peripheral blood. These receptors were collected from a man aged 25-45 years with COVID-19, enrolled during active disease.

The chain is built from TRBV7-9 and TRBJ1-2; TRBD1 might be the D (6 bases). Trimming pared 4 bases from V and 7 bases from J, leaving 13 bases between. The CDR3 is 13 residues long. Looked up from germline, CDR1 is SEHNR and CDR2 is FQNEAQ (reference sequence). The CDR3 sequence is CASSYGTSGGYTF. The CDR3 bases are TGTGCCAGCAGCTACGGGACATCGGGTGGCTACACCTTC. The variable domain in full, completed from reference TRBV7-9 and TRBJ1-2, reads DTGVSQNPRHKITKRGQNVTFRCDPISEHNRLYWYRQTLGQGPEFLTYFQNEAQLEKSRLLSDRFSAERPKGSFSTLEIQRTEQGDSAMYLCASSYGTSGGYTFGSGTRLTVV.

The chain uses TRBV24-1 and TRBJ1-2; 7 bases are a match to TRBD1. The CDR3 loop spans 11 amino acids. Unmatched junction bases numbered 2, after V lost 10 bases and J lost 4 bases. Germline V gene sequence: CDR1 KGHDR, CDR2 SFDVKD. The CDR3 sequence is CATSGGYGYTF. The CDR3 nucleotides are TGTGCCACTTCAGGGGGCTATGGCTACACCTTC.

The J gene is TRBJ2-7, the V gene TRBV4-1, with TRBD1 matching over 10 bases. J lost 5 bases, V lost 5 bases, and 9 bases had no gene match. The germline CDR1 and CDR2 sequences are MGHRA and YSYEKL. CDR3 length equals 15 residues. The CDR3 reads CASSTRDRGFNEQYF. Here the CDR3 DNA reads TGCGCCAGCAGCACACGGGACAGGGGTTTCAACGAGCAGTACTTC.

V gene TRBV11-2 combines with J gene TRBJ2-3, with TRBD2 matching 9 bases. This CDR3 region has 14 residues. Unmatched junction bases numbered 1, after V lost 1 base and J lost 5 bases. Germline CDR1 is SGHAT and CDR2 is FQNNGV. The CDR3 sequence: CASSLGREGDTQYF. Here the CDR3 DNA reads TGTGCCAGCAGCTTAGGGCGGGAGGGAGATACGCAGTATTTT.

The CDR3 DNA reads as TGTGCCAGCAGCTGGGGGGGACGACTCACAGATACGCAGTATTTT. It yields the protein CASSWGGRLTDTQYF. The chain links TRBV5-4 to TRBJ2-3; 7 bases agree with TRBD2. The CDR3 is made up of 15 amino acids. Germline loops: CDR1 SGHNT, CDR2 YYREEE (reference sequence). After removal of 3 bases from V and 2 bases from J, the junction contained 6 bases not matched to a gene.

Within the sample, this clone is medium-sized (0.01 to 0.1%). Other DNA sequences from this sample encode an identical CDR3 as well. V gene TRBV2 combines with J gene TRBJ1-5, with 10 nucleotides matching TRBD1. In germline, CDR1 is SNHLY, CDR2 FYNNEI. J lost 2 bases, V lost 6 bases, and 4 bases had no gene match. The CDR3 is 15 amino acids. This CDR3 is CASRRQGAGNQPQHF. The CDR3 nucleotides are TGTGCCAGCAGGAGACAGGGGGCGGGCAATCAGCCCCAGCATTTT.

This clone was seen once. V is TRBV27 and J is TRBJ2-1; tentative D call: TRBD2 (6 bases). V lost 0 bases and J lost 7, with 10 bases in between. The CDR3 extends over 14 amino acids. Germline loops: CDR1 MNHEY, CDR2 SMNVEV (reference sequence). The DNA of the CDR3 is TGTGCCAGCAGTTTATCGTCGGGGAGGAATGAGCAGTTCTTC. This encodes CASSLSSGRNEQFF.

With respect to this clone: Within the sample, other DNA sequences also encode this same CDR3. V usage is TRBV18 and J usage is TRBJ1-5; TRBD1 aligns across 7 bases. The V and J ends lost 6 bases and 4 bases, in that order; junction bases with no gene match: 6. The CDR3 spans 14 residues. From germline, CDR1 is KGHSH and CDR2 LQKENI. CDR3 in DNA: TGTGCCAGCTCCCTTGACAGGGTAAATCAGCCCCAGCATTTT. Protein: CASSLDRVNQPQHF.

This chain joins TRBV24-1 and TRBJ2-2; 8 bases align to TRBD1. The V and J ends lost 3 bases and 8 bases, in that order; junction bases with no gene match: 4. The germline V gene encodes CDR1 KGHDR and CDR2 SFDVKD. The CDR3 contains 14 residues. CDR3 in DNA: TGTGCCACCAGTGATGCAGGGGGCCCAGGGGAGCTGTTTTTT. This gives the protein CATSDAGGPGELFF.

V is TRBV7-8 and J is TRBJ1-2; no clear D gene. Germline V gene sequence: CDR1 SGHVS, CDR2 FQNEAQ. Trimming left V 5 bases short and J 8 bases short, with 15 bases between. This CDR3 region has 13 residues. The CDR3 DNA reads TGTGCCAGCAGCCCGGTAATAAGGGAGGGCTACACCTTC. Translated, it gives CASSPVIREGYTF.

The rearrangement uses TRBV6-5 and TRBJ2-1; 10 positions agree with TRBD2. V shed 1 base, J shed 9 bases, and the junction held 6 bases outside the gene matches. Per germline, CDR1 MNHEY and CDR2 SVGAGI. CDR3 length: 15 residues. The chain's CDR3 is CASSYLAGGEGEQFF. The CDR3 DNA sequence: TGTGCCAGCAGTTACTTAGCGGGAGGTGAGGGTGAGCAGTTCTTC.

In DNA, the CDR3 is TGTGCCAGCAGCTCCAGTCAAGCGGGAGTAGGCAATGAGCAGTTCTTC. It translates to CASSSSQAGVGNEQFF. The chain joins TRBV7-2 to TRBJ2-1; 8 bases fit TRBD2. The CDR3 is made up of 16 amino acids. Unmatched junction bases numbered 11, after V lost 4 bases and J lost 6 bases. The germline CDR1 and CDR2 sequences are SGHTA and FQGNSA.

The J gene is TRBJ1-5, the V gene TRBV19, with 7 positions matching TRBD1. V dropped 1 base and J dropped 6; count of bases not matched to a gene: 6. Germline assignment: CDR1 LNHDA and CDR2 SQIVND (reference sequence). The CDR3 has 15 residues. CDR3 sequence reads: CASSIGRQGSQPQHF. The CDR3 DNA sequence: TGTGCCAGTAGTATAGGTCGACAGGGAAGTCAGCCCCAGCATTTT.

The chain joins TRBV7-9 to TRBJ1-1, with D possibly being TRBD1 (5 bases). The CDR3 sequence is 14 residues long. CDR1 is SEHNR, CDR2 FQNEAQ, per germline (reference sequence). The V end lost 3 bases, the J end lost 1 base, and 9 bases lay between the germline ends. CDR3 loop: CASSFSTGNTEAFF. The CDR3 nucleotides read TGTGCCAGCAGCTTTTCTACAGGGAACACTGAAGCTTTCTTT.

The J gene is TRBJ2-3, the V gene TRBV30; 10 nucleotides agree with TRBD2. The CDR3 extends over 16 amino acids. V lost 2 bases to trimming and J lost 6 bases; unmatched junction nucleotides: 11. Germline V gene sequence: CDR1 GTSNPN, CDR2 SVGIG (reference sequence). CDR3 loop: CAWSSALAGEGDTQYF. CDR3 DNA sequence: TGTGCCTGGAGTTCGGCCCTAGCGGGAGAGGGGGATACGCAGTATTTT.

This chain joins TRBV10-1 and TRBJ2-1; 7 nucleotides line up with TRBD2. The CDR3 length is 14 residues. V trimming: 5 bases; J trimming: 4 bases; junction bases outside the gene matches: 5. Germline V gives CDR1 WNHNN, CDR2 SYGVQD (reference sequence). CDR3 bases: TGCGCCAGCAGTCTAGCGGTGGGGTACAATGAGCAGTTCTTC. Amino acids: CASSLAVGYNEQFF.

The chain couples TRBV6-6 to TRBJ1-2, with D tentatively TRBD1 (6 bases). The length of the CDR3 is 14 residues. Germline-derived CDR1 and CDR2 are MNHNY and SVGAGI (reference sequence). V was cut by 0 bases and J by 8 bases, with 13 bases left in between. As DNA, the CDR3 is TGTGCCAGCAGTTACTCGGCGGGGGCGCGGGGCTACACCTTC. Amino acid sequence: CASSYSAGARGYTF.

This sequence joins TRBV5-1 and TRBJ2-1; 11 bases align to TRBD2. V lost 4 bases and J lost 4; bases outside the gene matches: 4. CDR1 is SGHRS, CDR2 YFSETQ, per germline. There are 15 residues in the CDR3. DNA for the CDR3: TGCGCCAGCAGCCGGACTAGCGGGCAATACAATGAGCAGTTCTTC. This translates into CASSRTSGQYNEQFF.

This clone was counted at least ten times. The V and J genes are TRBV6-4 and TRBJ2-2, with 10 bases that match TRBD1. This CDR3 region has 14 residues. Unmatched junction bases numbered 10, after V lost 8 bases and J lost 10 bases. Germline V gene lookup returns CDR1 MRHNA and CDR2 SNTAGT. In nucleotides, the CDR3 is TGTGCCAGCGGAGGGACAGGGGACACGTCGGAGCTGTTTTTT. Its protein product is CASGGTGDTSELFF.

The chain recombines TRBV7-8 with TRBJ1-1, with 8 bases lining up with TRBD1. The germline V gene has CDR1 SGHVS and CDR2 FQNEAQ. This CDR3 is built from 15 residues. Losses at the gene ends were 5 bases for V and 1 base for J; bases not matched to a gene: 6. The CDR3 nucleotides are TGTGCCAGCAGCAGAGAGCAGGGGGCGAACACTGAAGCTTTCTTT. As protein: CASSREQGANTEAFF.

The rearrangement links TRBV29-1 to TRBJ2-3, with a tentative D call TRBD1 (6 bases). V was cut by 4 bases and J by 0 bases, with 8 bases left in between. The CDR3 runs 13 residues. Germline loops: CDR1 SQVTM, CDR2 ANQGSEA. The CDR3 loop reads CSVVQGSTDTQYF. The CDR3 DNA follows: TGCAGCGTTGTGCAGGGGAGCACAGATACGCAGTATTTT.

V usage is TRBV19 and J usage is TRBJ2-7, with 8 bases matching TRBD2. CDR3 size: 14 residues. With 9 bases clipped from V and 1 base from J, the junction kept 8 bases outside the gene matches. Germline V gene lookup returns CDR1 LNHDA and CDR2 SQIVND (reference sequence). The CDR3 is CASSPGTRSYEQYF. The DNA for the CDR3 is TGTGCCAGCTCTCCCGGGACTAGGTCCTACGAGCAGTACTTC.

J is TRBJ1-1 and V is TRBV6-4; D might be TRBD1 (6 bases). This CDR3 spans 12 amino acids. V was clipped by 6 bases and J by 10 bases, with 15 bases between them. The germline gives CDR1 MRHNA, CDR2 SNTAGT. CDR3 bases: TGTGCCAGCAGGGGGGAGCAGGGGAGAGCTTTCTTT. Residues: CASRGEQGRAFF.

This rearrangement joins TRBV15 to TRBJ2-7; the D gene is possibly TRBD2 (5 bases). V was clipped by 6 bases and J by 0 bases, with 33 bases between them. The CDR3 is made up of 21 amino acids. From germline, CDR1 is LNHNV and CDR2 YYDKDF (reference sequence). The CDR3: CATSSTDPWTARVGGSYEQYF. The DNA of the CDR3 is TGTGCCACCAGTTCGACCGATCCTTGGACGGCCCGAGTAGGAGGCTCCTACGAGCAGTACTTC.

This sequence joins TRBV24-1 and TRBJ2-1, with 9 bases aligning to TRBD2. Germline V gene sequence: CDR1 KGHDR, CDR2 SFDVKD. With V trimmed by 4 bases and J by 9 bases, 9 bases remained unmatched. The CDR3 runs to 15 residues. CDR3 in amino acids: CATSDRRGRAGEQFF. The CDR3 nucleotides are TGTGCCACCAGTGACCGTCGCGGGAGGGCCGGTGAGCAGTTCTTC.

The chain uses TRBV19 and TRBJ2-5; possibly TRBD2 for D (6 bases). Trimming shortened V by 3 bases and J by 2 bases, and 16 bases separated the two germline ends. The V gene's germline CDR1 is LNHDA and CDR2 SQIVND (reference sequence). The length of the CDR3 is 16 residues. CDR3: CASSILGGGRQETQYF. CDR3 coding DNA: TGTGCCAGTAGTATCTTAGGTGGAGGGAGACAAGAGACCCAGTACTTC.